Here is one T cell receptor (beta chain) with its context. This clonotype was observed at least ten times. No antigen is known for it. Per-base quality was not reported, and no clone a single base away is much larger than it. These data belong to a study of Graves' ophthalmopathy and Graves' hyperthyroidism (dated by TCRdb to the late 2010s). Context from the whole study: Peripheral blood was collected at initial diagnosis, prior to any treatment. The study used signatures of the TCR beta repertoire to tell Graves' ophthalmopathy apart from Graves' hyperthyroidism and to predict which patients would progress to ophthalmopathy. In total, over 130 blood samples were TCR-sequenced: 40 to 45 ophthalmopathy, about 75 hyperthyroidism and about 17 hyperthyroidism-to-ophthalmopathy patients. To explore V-J signatures that separate ophthalmopathy from hyperthyroidism, a discovery set of around 97 patients was enrolled, consisting of about 45 with ophthalmopathy and roughly 57 with stable hyperthyroidism. An independent validation cohort comprised about 20 hyperthyroidism patients and 15 to 17 patients who later progressed from hyperthyroidism to ophthalmopathy. In roughly 6 hyperthyroidism patients, the T-cell repertoire of thyroid tissue was compared with the T-cell repertoire of blood. Once sampling was done, hyperthyroidism patients were given methimazole at a starting dose of 30 mg daily, while ophthalmopathy patients were given high-dose intravenous methylprednisolone. The 85 to 100 discovery patients were divided at random into training and test sets in a 7:3 ratio. Study-level results and caveats: The 13-signature model separated ophthalmopathy from stable hyperthyroidism with approximately 90% sensitivity and approximately 83% specificity in cross-validation, and 80%/75% in the test set. Among expanded thyroid clonotypes with frequency above 0.001, most also showed up in blood, which suggests that blood repertoires may reflect the thyroid immune response. No statistical method was used to predetermine the sample size, and group allocation was not hidden from the investigators. In validation, the model predicted ophthalmopathy progression with about 71% sensitivity and 72.22% specificity; fewer than 15 predicted patients were CT-confirmed with GO in a median of roughly 6.8 months.

CDR1 MNHEY and CDR2 SVGAGI were looked up in the germline V gene. The CDR3 holds 14 amino acids from the cysteine to the phenylalanine. The read is trimmed to its CDR3 DNA, 42 bases read in frame from base 1. The germline V end is reduced by 2 bases and the J end by 5 bases; junction bases left unmatched: 3. For repertoire sequencing, the TCR beta CDR3 regions were amplified from RNA transcripts. The first round of RT-PCR was done with HTBI primers and the Qiagen OneStep RT-PCR kit, and was followed by a second round of multiplex PCR, then size selection and purification. Libraries were sequenced paired-end with 100 bp reads on an Illumina HiSeq2000. The authors' analysis ran thus. SOAPnuke was used to process the reads, removing any read that contained adapters or uncalled bases, had a mean Phred below 15, or lacked an exact match to the constant primer or identifier. COPE v1.2.5 was used to merge high-quality paired reads. Unique nucleotide sequences were defined as clonotypes and aligned to IMGT TRB V, D and J references using MiTCR v1.1. The analysis was limited to V-J combinations with a frequency above 0.0001, which together covered 99.2% of repertoires. A TCR clonal expansion and chaos score per V-J combination was defined as the ratio of F50 clonal expansion to chaos observed in the TCRdist matrix. Features were reduced by Welch's t-statistics and random forest to around 14 V-J combinations, which fed a naive Bayes classifier. Thyroid-blood repertoire similarity was quantified with the Morisita-Horn index. TCRdb reprocessed the public reads (quality trimming at Q25 with fastp, clone calling with MiXCR) and kept in-frame beta chains. Each record represents a unique CDR3 protein, reported with the most common genes and DNA among its rows. Here the V and J calls rest on TCRdb's processing, not on the authors' analysis. This sample gives about 390,000 distinct CDR3 sequences in total; 15% of them show up just once. The ten largest account for 5.5% to 7% of the sample.

A patient counted as having stable hyperthyroidism if there was no progression to ophthalmopathy within 18 months of follow-up. Patients with hyperthyroidism were aged 18 to 65 years, had been newly diagnosed, and had a disease duration of less than 2 months. Patients with other autoimmune diseases, uncontrolled infections, pregnancy or lactation were excluded from the study. Clinical symptoms, serum thyroxine, TRAb, thyroid ultrasound and orbital computed tomography formed the basis of the diagnosis. Using Ficoll-Paque density gradient centrifugation, PBMCs were isolated from about 10 ml of fresh peripheral blood. Total RNA was extracted with Trizol reagent and quality-checked on an Agilent 2100 Bioanalyzer.

The chain is encoded by TRBV6-5 joined to TRBJ1-2, and 9 junctional nucleotides match TRBD1. Sequencing used peripheral blood. The sequence came from a woman under 30 with stable Graves' hyperthyroidism. Donor details come from another sample of the same person, matched by shared clones. The CDR3 is CASSYADRGYGYTF. The sequenced DNA: TGTGCCAGCAGTTACGCGGACAGGGGTTATGGCTACACCTTC.